This T cell receptor beta chain was recovered during a study of a mutant IDH1 vaccine in newly diagnosed glioma. Overall study results and limits: Apparently unrelated to pseudoprogression were changes in the top peripheral T cell clonotypes.

This clone has just a few counts. The antigen remains undetermined. Time point reported: baseline, week 1 (first vaccination visit). The treatment was: pre-vaccination baseline after standard-of-care therapy. Sequenced by immunoSEQ multiplex PCR; TCRdb stores in-frame clones only, minus some. This table has about 32,000 clones, almost 85% appearing once. This CDR3 is 15 amino acids long. V was clipped by 5 bases and J by 7 bases, with 18 bases between them. From germline, CDR1 is MDHEN and CDR2 SYDVKM. The material sequenced was PBMCs, taken from a glioma patient treated with radiotherapy, temozolomide or both. This TCR came from a young man with glioma. The J gene is TRBJ1-5, the V gene TRBV28; D not certain. Here the CDR3 reads CASSPRTPPEQPQHF. In nucleotides, the CDR3 is TGTGCCAGCAGTCCCCGGACGCCCCCGGAACAGCCCCAGCATTTT.